Sequencing of this T cell receptor (beta chain) was carried out in a study of identical twins. This clonotype was observed many times. Using its own MiXCR run on the 5' RACE reads, TCRdb lists one record per CDR3 protein. The sample has under 1 million distinct CDR3 sequences, roughly an eighth seen once. Per germline, CDR1 MNHNY and CDR2 SVGAGI (reference sequence). Trimming at V came to 5 bases and at J to 6 bases, leaving 6 bases not matched to a gene. The CDR3 consists of 13 residues. The data also belong to a second study, concerning yellow fever vaccine responses in identical twins.

Input material: PBMCs. This sequence joins TRBV6-6 and TRBJ1-1; 7 nucleotides match TRBD1. The TCR originated in a woman between 18 and 30 years old in good health. CDR3 bases: TGTGCCAGCAGTCAGACAGGGCCGGCTGAAGCTTTCTTT. Amino acids: CASSQTGPAEAFF.